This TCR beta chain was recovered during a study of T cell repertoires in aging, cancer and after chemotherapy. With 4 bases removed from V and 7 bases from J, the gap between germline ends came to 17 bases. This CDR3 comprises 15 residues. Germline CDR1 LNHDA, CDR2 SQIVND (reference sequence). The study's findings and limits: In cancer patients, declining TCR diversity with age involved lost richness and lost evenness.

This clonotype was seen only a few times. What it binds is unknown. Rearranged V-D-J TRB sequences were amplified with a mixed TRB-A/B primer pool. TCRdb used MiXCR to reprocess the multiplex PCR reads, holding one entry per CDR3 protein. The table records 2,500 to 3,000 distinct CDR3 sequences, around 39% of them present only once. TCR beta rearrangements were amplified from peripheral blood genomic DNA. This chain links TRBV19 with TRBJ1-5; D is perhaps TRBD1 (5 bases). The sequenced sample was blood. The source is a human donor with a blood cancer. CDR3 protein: CASSSFQGGRQPQHF. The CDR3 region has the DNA TGTGCCAGTAGTAGTTTCCAGGGTGGCCGGCAGCCCCAGCATTTT. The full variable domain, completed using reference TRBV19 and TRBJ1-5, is DGGITQSPKYLFRKEGQNVTLSCEQNLNHDAMYWYRQDPGQGLRLIYYSQIVNDFQKGDIAEGYSVSREKKESFPLTVTSAQKNPTAFYLCASSSFQGGRQPQHFGDGTRLSIL.